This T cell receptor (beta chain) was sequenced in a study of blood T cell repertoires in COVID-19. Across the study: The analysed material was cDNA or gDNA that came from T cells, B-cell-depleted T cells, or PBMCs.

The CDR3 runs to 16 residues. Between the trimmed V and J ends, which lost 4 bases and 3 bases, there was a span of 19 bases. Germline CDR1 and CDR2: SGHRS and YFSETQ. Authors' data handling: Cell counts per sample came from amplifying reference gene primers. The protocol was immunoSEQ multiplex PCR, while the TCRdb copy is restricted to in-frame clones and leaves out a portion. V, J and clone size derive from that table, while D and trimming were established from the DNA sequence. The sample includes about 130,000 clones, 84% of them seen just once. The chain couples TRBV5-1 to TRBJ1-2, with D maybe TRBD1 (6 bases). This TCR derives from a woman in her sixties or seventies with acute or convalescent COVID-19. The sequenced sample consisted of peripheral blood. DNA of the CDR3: TGCGCCAGCAGCAGCGGACAGTCGGCATCTGACTATGGCTACACCTTC. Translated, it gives CASSSGQSASDYGYTF.